The clone carrying this T cell receptor (beta chain) was seen more than once but under ten times. No antigen is known for it. The junction departs from the called germline gene at one end, perhaps through a read error. CDR1 and CDR2 from the germline V gene are LNHNV and YYDKDF (reference sequence). CDR3 length: 12 residues. These data come from a study of prognosis after radiotherapy for stage I lung cancer. Investigators drew approximately 6.5 milliliters of peripheral blood at each of two time points. Researchers used two-round multiplex PCR to amplify TCR beta CDR3 starting from genomic DNA. Primers targeting each individual TRBV and TRBJ gene were applied in first-round PCR. TCRdb itself ran the multiplex PCR reads through MiXCR, one entry per CDR3 protein. This repertoire shows 25,000 to 35,000 distinct CDR3 sequences, around 42% found once; its top ten account for 15%. Overall study results and limits: Differential TRBV and TRBJ gene usage was reported between patients with metastases and patients without them. Patients with distant metastases had lower Shannon entropy after stereotactic body radiation therapy.

This specimen was PBMCs, taken before or after stereotactic body radiation therapy (not recorded which). The chain carries TRBV15 and TRBJ2-4; D could derive from TRBD1 or TRBD2 (6 bases each). The receptor was isolated from a donor aged 50 or older with non-small cell lung cancer. The CDR3 DNA reads TGTGCCACCAATTCCCTAGGGGGGATTCAGTGCTTC. This gives the protein CATNSLGGIQCF.